These 3 T cell receptor beta chains share one sample of origin, sequenced in a study of shared clonotypes between healthy human individuals. Assay: immunoSEQ multiplex PCR; the TCRdb copy retains only in-frame clones and omits some. The table lists about 1.1 million clones, about 80% of them singletons. The material sequenced was memory CD4+ T cells from PBMCs. The subset denotes: CD45RA-negative fraction. The receptors come from a man aged 18 to 35 in good health. Some clones in this sample may be carry-over from other donors' samples.

The chain couples TRBV28 to TRBJ1-1, with D possibly matching TRBD1 (6 bases). Trimming removed 5 bases from V and 11 bases from J, with 12 bases in between. Germline V gene data show CDR1 as MDHEN and CDR2 as SYDVKM. This CDR3 has 11 residues. The CDR3 DNA reads as TGTGCCAGCAGTATTGAGGGGGGGGCTTTCTTT. Protein sequence: CASSIEGGAFF.

This rearrangement joins TRBV5-4 to TRBJ2-3, with D perhaps TRBD1 (5 bases). Germline V gene sequence: CDR1 SGHNT, CDR2 YYREEE (reference sequence). V dropped 4 bases and J dropped 1 base, with 16 bases sitting between them. The CDR3 has 16 amino acids. DNA of the CDR3: TGTGCCAGCAGCGGAACAGGCAGTCTAGGCACAGATACGCAGTATTTT. Translating it yields CASSGTGSLGTDTQYF.

The gene calls are TRBV5-4 and TRBJ1-1, with D unclear. The CDR3 consists of 14 residues. CDR1 is SGHNT, CDR2 YYREEE, per germline (reference sequence). V lost 2 bases and J 5 bases, leaving 13 bases between the germline ends. The CDR3 region has the DNA TGTGCCAGCAGCTTACAGTTAAGTAGGACTGAAGCTTTCTTT. This translates into CASSLQLSRTEAFF.